This T cell receptor beta chain was sequenced during a study of T cell responses to AZD1222 COVID-19 vaccine. Study background: Analyses pooled second doses at about 4 or about 12 weeks.

Sequencing used immunoSEQ multiplex PCR; TCRdb keeps in-frame clones, though not all of them. In the table there are roughly 160,000 clones, about 92% of which are singletons. Study outcomes and limitations: Spike was spanned by vaccine-associated CD4 TCRs, which were dominant at 160-218 and 743-854. Baseline seropositives among AZD1222 recipients totaled only five or six. Donors were largely white British and mainly female; clonal diversity was possibly underestimated.

On this clone: No antigen is known for it.

Germline-derived CDR1 and CDR2 are LGHDT and YNNKEL (reference sequence). This CDR3 is built from 14 residues. V was pared by 0 bases and J by 1 base, with 6 bases between. The chain has TRBV3-1 (or the pseudogene TRBV3-2) and TRBJ1-1; tentatively, D is TRBD1 (5 bases). Specimen: peripheral blood, collected on day 0 of AZD1222 vaccination. The receptor comes from an adult in good health. In DNA form, the CDR3 reads TGTGCCAGCAGCCAAGACCAGGGGAACACTGAAGCTTTCTTT. It yields the protein CASSQDQGNTEAFF.